The 15 T cell receptor beta chains below were found in one sample sequenced in a study of blood T cell repertoires in COVID-19. Using immunoSEQ multiplex PCR, the repertoire was profiled, and TCRdb retains in-frame clones only, with some absent. The sample holds more than 120,000 clones, about 92% seen once. Source material: peripheral blood. The receptors were sampled from a human donor in a cohort sampled during active COVID-19.

The chain couples TRBV6-5 to TRBJ1-2; no firm D call. This CDR3 spans 13 amino acids. V was cut by 0 bases and J by 8 bases, with 10 bases left in between. Germline V CDR1 and CDR2: MNHEY, SVGAGI. CDR3 loop: CASSYSVGGGYTF. The CDR3 DNA reads TGTGCCAGCAGTTACTCGGTTGGCGGGGGCTACACCTTC.

J is TRBJ1-5 and V is TRBV7-2; 12 positions match TRBD1. With 1 base clipped from V and 5 bases from J, the junction kept 3 bases outside the gene matches. The CDR3 length is 16 residues. Germline V lookup: CDR1 SGHTA, CDR2 FQGNSA. The CDR3 region has the DNA TGTGCCAGCAGCTTAGTTGGGACAGGGGGCCATCAGCCCCAGCATTTT. Translated: CASSLVGTGGHQPQHF. Looking up the rest from reference TRBV7-2 and TRBJ1-5 gives the full variable domain: GAGVSQSPSNKVTEKGKDVELRCDPISGHTALYWYRQSLGQGLEFLIYFQGNSAPDKSGLPSDRFSAERTGGSVSTLTIQRTQQEDSAVYLCASSLVGTGGHQPQHFGDGTRLSIL.

This chain links TRBV9 with TRBJ1-2; D is ambiguous. Deletions cut 0 bases from V and 6 bases from J, with 24 bases between. CDR1 is SGDLS and CDR2 is YYNGEE in the germline V gene. This CDR3 has 18 amino acids. The CDR3: CASSVGVYGGYRKNGYTF. The CDR3 DNA reads as TGTGCCAGCAGCGTAGGGGTCTACGGAGGGTATCGTAAAAATGGCTACACCTTC.

The chain couples TRBV10-1 to TRBJ1-1; possible D gene TRBD1, 6 bases. V was pared by 0 bases and J by 4 bases, with 9 bases between. The CDR3 is 14 residues long. Germline-derived CDR1 and CDR2 are WNHNN and SYGVQD (reference sequence). The CDR3 loop reads CASSESGASTEAFF. CDR3 sequence (DNA): TGCGCCAGCAGTGAGTCGGGGGCGTCCACTGAAGCTTTCTTT.

This sequence joins TRBV29-1 and TRBJ2-5, with D unresolved. With 7 bases removed from V and 5 bases from J, the gap between germline ends came to 14 bases. CDR1 is SQVTM and CDR2 is ANQGSEA in the germline V gene. The CDR3 contains 12 residues. The DNA of the CDR3 is TGCAGCGCCGTAGTAAACGCGGAGACCCAGTACTTC. It yields the protein CSAVVNAETQYF.

This clone was seen a handful of times. The genes are TRBV6-6 and TRBJ2-1; TRBD1 matches 7 bases. The germline V gene encodes CDR1 MNHNY and CDR2 SVGAGI (reference sequence). V was pared by 5 bases and J by 6 bases, with 4 bases of the junction left unmatched. This CDR3 region has 13 residues. In nucleotides, the CDR3 is TGTGCCAGCAGTCACGGGACAGTCAATGAGCAGTTCTTC. It codes for CASSHGTVNEQFF.

CDR3 sequence reads: CASSQDRLANTGELFF. DNA for the CDR3: TGTGCCAGCAGCCAAGATAGGCTAGCGAACACCGGGGAGCTGTTTTTT. V and J are TRBV4-2 and TRBJ2-2; D ambiguous. Trimming left V 0 bases short and J 0 bases short, with 8 bases between. Looked up from germline, CDR1 is LGHNA and CDR2 is YNFKEQ. This CDR3 contains 16 residues.

The rearrangement joins TRBV7-2 to TRBJ1-1; TRBD1 agrees at 7 bases. V shed 5 bases, J shed 5 bases, and the junction held 11 bases outside the gene matches. Germline V lookup: CDR1 SGHTA, CDR2 FQGNSA. This CDR3 contains 15 residues. The CDR3 loop reads CASSPWAGGLTEAFF. The CDR3 DNA reads TGTGCCAGCAGCCCTTGGGCAGGGGGTTTGACTGAAGCTTTCTTT.

This chain uses TRBV9 with TRBJ2-3; 12 bases are a match to TRBD2. The CDR3 runs to 16 residues. The trim removed 3 bases at V and 1 base at J, leaving 3 bases unmatched. Germline CDR1 SGDLS, CDR2 YYNGEE. The CDR3 protein is CASSETSGGGTDTQYF. DNA for the CDR3: TGTGCCAGCAGCGAGACTAGCGGGGGCGGCACAGATACGCAGTATTTT.

This clone was detected once. The rearrangement joins TRBV7-8 to TRBJ1-2; perhaps TRBD1 as D (6 bases). V lost 1 base and J lost 8, with 11 bases in between. Germline V CDR1 and CDR2: SGHVS, FQNEAQ. The CDR3 is 13 residues long. The CDR3 DNA reads TGTGCCAGCAGCTTAGACAGGGCCTCCGGCTACACCTTC. Residues: CASSLDRASGYTF.

V is TRBV12-1 and J is TRBJ2-7; TRBD1 is taken as the D call from the table, unchecked against the DNA. TRBV12-1 is a known pseudogene. The CDR3 contains 15 residues. CDR3 in amino acids: CASSFMGTAVYEQYF. In nucleotides, the CDR3 is TGTGCCAGCAGCTTTATGGGGACAGCAGTCTACGAGCAGTACTTC.

The chain recombines TRBV29-1 with TRBJ1-1; 11 nucleotides match TRBD1. The CDR3 is 12 residues long. Per the germline V gene, CDR1 is SQVTM and CDR2 is ANQGSEA. V was pared by 7 bases and J by 5 bases, with 3 bases of the junction left unmatched. The CDR3 here is CSGDRGDTEAFF. CDR3 in DNA: TGCAGCGGGGACAGGGGGGATACTGAAGCTTTCTTT.

The CDR3 DNA reads TGCGCCACCGCGGCCACGACTAGTTCCAATGAGCAGTTCTTC. This encodes CATAATTSSNEQFF. The chain carries TRBV5-1 and TRBJ2-1, with D tentatively TRBD2 (6 bases). This CDR3 contains 14 residues. Trimming shortened V by 9 bases and J by 6 bases, and 19 bases separated the two germline ends. Per the germline V gene, CDR1 is SGHRS and CDR2 is YFSETQ.

As DNA, the CDR3 is TGTGCCAGCAGTCCGGGTCGAACCGAAACCGGGGAGCTGTTTTTT. Its translation is CASSPGRTETGELFF. The rearrangement joins TRBV5-4 to TRBJ2-2; D remains unclear. Germline V gives CDR1 SGHNT, CDR2 YYREEE (reference sequence). The CDR3 spans 15 residues. The V gene lost 5 bases and the J gene lost 5 bases, with 16 bases spanning the gap.

The V call is TRBV7-3, the J call TRBJ2-7; TRBD2 agrees at 7 bases. The CDR3 spans 15 residues. CDR1 is SGHTA, CDR2 FQGTGA, per germline. Germline trimming cut 5 bases from V and 3 bases from J; bases unmatched to any gene: 10. The CDR3, as DNA: TGTGCCAGCAGCCAGGACCGCGGGGACTACTACGAGCAGTACTTC. The encoded protein is CASSQDRGDYYEQYF.